This T cell receptor (beta chain) emerged from a study of regulatory T cells in long-lasting Graves disease. Study at large: Over 5 years on antithyroid drugs plus positive TSH receptor antibodies marked Graves' disease as persistent.

This sample's time point: persistent/refractory GD, antithyroid drugs over 5 years with positive TRAb. After RNA was extracted from PBMCs, the TCR library was made from it. Patients of an endocrinology department in Xi'an, China, were included. TCR beta libraries were built with iRepertoire HTBI primers and Arm-PCR of CDR3 regions. Original data processing: Gene usage covered over 55 TRBV and some 13 TRBJ segments. TCRdb recomputed calls from the multiplex PCR reads with MiXCR, one row per CDR3 protein. TCRdb's processing, not the authors', yielded these V and J calls. Found here are approximately 400,000 distinct CDR3 sequences, about 25% of them singletons; the top ten hold about a quarter. The CDR3 has 17 amino acids. Trimming removed 6 bases from V and 0 bases from J; junction bases left unmatched: 9. CDR1 is MNHEY and CDR2 is SVGEGT in the germline V gene.

The specimen comprised peripheral blood mononuclear cells (PBMCs), sampled when the disease was refractory, from a patient treated with antithyroid drugs. The genes are TRBV6-2 or TRBV6-3 and TRBJ1-3, with 9 positions matching TRBD1. This TCR was sampled from a female donor with Graves disease. Here the CDR3 DNA reads TGTGCCAGCAGAACGGGGACAGGGCCCCCCTCTGGAAACACCATATATTTT. It translates to CASRTGTGPPSGNTIYF.